Below, 9 T cell receptor beta chains from the same sample are listed, as sequenced in a study of blood T cell repertoires in COVID-19. Some clones are missing from TCRdb's copy, which holds only in-frame ones; the method was immunoSEQ multiplex PCR. The sample yields about 120,000 clones, around nine tenths seen once. Sequenced input: peripheral blood. The receptors originated from a woman aged 50 to 60 with acute or convalescent COVID-19.

CDR3 residues: CASSGSDRAYGYTF. The DNA of the CDR3 is TGTGCCAGCAGTGGCAGCGACAGGGCCTATGGCTACACCTTC. This chain uses TRBV28 with TRBJ1-2; TRBD1 matches 7 bases. With V trimmed by 5 bases and J by 4 bases, 7 bases remained unmatched. The CDR3 loop spans 14 amino acids. Looked up from germline, CDR1 is MDHEN and CDR2 is SYDVKM.

The V call is TRBV6-5, the J call TRBJ2-7, with TRBD2 identical over 10 bases. The CDR3 is made up of 13 amino acids. V lost 6 bases, J lost 4 bases, and 3 bases stayed unmatched. Germline V CDR1 and CDR2: MNHEY, SVGAGI. The DNA for the CDR3 is TGTGCCAGCAGCAAGCGGGAGGGGTACGAGCAGTACTTC. Residues: CASSKREGYEQYF.

The rearrangement joins TRBV11-2 to TRBJ2-7, with TRBD1 as a possible D gene (5 bases). With 3 bases removed from V and 0 bases from J, the gap between germline ends came to 12 bases. CDR1 SGHAT and CDR2 FQNNGV come from the germline V gene. The CDR3 has 15 residues. This CDR3 reads CASSFGRASSYEQYF. The DNA of the CDR3 is TGTGCCAGCAGCTTCGGCAGGGCCAGCTCCTACGAGCAGTACTTC.

The chain uses TRBV2 and TRBJ1-3; tentatively, D is TRBD1 (6 bases). This CDR3 comprises 15 residues. The germline CDR1 and CDR2 sequences are SNHLY and FYNNEI. V shed 3 bases and J shed 7 bases, with 16 bases lying between them. The CDR3 sequence is CASSDRTAGPNTIYF. The CDR3 region has the DNA TGTGCCAGCAGTGACCGGACAGCCGGACCCAACACCATATATTTT.

The V gene is TRBV2, the J gene TRBJ1-6; 10 bases agree with TRBD1. The length of the CDR3 is 15 residues. CDR1 and CDR2 (germline): SNHLY, FYNNEI. Germline trimming cut 7 bases from V and 6 bases from J; bases unmatched to any gene: 6. The CDR3 coding sequence is TGTGCCAGCACCGAGGGACAGGGGAGTAATTCACCCCTCCACTTT. Protein product: CASTEGQGSNSPLHF.

The genes are TRBV19 and TRBJ1-1; D might be TRBD1 (5 bases). V lost 2 bases, J lost 2 bases, and 6 bases lay in between. Germline V CDR1 and CDR2: LNHDA, SQIVND (reference sequence). This CDR3 has 13 residues. The CDR3 nucleotides read TGTGCCAGTAGTATACAGGGCAACACTGAAGCTTTCTTT. Protein sequence: CASSIQGNTEAFF.

This clone was detected only once. The V gene is TRBV4-1, the J gene TRBJ2-3; 8 nucleotides line up with TRBD2. There are 16 residues in the CDR3. Germline CDR1 and CDR2: MGHRA and YSYEKL. Unmatched junction bases numbered 4, after V lost 1 base and J lost 1 base. The CDR3 region has the DNA TGCGCCAGCAGCCAAGCCAGCGGGAGTGGCACAGATACGCAGTATTTT. This sequence encodes CASSQASGSGTDTQYF.

Only a few counts were recorded for this clone. This chain connects TRBV3-1 (or the pseudogene TRBV3-2) to TRBJ1-1; 10 bases are shared with TRBD1. The junction had 13 bases not matched to a gene; V was cut back by 1 base and J by 8 bases. CDR3 length equals 17 residues. Germline values: CDR1 LGHDT, CDR2 YNNKEL (reference sequence). CDR3 in DNA: TGTGCCAGCAGCCAAGCCCGCTCGGGACAGGGGATATTCGAAGCTTTCTTT. Translated: CASSQARSGQGIFEAFF.

This clone showed up just once. This sequence joins TRBV7-9 and TRBJ1-4; D is perhaps TRBD1 (5 bases). The CDR3 is 17 amino acids. Deletions cut 0 bases from V and 5 bases from J, with 16 bases between. The germline CDR1 and CDR2 sequences are SEHNR and FQNEAQ (reference sequence). The CDR3 sequence: CASSLAVGAGRNEKLFF. The DNA for the CDR3 is TGTGCCAGCAGCTTAGCCGTAGGGGCCGGGAGAAATGAAAAACTGTTTTTT.